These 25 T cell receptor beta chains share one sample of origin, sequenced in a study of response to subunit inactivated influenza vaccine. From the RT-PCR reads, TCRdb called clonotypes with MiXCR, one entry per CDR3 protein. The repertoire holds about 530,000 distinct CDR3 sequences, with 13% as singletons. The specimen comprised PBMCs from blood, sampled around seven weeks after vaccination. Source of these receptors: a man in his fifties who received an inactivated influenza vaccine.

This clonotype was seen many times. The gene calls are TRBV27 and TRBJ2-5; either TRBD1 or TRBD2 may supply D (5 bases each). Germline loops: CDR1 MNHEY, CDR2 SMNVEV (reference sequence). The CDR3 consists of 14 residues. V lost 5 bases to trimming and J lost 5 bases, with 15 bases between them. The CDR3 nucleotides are TGTGCCAGCAGTCATGGGACGCACGGGGAGACCCAGTACTTC. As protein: CASSHGTHGETQYF.

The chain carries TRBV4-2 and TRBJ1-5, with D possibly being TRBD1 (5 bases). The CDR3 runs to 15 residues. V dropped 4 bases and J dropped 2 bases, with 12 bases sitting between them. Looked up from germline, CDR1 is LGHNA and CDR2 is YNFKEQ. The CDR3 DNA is TGTGCCAGCAGCCCCAACGGAGGGGGCAATCAGCCCCAGCATTTT. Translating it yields CASSPNGGGNQPQHF.

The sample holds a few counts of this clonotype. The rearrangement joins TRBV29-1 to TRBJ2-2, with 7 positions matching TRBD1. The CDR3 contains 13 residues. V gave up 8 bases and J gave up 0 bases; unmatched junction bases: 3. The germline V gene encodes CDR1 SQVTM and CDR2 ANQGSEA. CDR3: CSSGTANTGELFF. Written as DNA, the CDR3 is TGCAGCTCCGGGACAGCGAACACCGGGGAGCTGTTTTTT.

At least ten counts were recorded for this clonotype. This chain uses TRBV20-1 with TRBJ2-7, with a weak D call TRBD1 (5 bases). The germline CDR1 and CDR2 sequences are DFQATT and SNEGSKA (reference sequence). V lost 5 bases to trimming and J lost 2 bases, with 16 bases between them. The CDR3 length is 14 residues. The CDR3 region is CSAPRQPLAYEQYF. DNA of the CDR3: TGCAGTGCTCCAAGACAGCCCTTAGCCTACGAGCAGTACTTC.

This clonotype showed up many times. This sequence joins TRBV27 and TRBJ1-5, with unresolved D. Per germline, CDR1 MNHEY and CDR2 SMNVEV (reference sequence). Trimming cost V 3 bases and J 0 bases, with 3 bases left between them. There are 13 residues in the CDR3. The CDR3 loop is CASSFYSNQPQHF. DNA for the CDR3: TGTGCCAGCAGTTTTTATAGCAATCAGCCCCAGCATTTT.

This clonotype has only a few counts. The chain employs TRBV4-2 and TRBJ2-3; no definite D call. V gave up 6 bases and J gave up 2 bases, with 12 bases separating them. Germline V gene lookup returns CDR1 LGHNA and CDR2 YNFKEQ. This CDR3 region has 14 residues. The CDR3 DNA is TGTGCCAGCAGTAGAGAGGCGATCACAGATACGCAGTATTTT. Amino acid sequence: CASSREAITDTQYF.

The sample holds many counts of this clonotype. The CDR3 region is CASSLGRQGRADTQYF. The CDR3 bases are TGTGCCAGCAGCTTAGGCCGGCAGGGGAGGGCAGATACGCAGTATTTT. This rearrangement joins TRBV7-6 to TRBJ2-3, with D maybe TRBD2 (7 bases). Trimming removed 1 base from V and 4 bases from J, with 15 bases in between. The V gene's germline CDR1 is SGHVS and CDR2 FNYEAQ. The CDR3 is 16 amino acids.

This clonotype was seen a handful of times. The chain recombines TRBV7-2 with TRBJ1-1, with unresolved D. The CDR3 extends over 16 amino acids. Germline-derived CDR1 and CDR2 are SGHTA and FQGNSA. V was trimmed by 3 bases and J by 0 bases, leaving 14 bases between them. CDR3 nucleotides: TGTGCCAGCAGCTTCGGCTACAGTAGAATGAACACTGAAGCTTTCTTT. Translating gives CASSFGYSRMNTEAFF.

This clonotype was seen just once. The CDR3 loop reads CASSQERLNTEAFF. CDR3 nucleotides: TGTGCCAGCAGCCAAGAGCGCCTGAACACTGAAGCTTTCTTT. The chain has TRBV4-2 and TRBJ1-1; D remains unclear. CDR3 length: 14 residues. V lost 0 bases and J 0 bases, leaving 5 bases between the germline ends. Germline assignment: CDR1 LGHNA and CDR2 YNFKEQ.

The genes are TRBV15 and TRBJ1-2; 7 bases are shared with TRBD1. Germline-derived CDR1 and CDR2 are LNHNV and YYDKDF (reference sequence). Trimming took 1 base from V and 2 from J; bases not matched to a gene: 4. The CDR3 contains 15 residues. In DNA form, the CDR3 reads TGTGCCACCAGCAGAGGACAGGGTTCAAACTATGGCTACACCTTC. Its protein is CATSRGQGSNYGYTF. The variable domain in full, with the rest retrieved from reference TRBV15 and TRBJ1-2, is DAMVIQNPRYQVTQFGKPVTLSCSQTLNHNVMYWYQQKSSQAPKLLFHYYDKDFNNEADTPDNFQSRRPNTSFCFLDIRSPGLGDTAMYLCATSRGQGSNYGYTFGSGTRLTVV.

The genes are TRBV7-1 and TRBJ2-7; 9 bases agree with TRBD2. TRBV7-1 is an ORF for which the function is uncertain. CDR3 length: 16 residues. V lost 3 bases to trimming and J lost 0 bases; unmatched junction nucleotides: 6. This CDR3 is CASSSSRGGASYEQYF. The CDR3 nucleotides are TGTGCCAGCAGCTCCAGCCGCGGGGGGGCCTCCTACGAGCAGTACTTC.

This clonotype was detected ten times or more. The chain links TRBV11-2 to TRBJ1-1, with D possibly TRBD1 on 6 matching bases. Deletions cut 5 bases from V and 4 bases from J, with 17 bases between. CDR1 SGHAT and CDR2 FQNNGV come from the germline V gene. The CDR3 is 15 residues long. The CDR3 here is CASSPHRGAGTEAFF. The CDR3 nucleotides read TGTGCCAGCAGCCCACACCGGGGGGCGGGCACTGAAGCTTTCTTT.

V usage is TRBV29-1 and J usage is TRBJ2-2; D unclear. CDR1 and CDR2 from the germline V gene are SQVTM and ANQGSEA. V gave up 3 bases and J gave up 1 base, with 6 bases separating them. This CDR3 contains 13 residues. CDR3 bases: TGCAGCGTTGACCCACAGAACACCGGGGAGCTGTTTTTT. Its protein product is CSVDPQNTGELFF.

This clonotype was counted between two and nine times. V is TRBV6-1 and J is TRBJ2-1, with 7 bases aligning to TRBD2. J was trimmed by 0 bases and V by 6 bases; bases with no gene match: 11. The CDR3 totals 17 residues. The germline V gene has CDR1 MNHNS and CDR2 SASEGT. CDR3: CASRQRMSGVSYNEQFF. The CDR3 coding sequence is TGTGCCAGCAGACAACGGATGAGCGGGGTCTCCTACAATGAGCAGTTCTTC.

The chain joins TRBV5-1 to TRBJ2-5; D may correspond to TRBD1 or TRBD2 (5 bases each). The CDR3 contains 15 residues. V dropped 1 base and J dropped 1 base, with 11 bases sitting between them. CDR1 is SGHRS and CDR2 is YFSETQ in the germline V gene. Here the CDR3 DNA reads TGCGCCAGCAGCTTGTATGGGGGTGTCCAAGAGACCCAGTACTTC. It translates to CASSLYGGVQETQYF.

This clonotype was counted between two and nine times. DNA for the CDR3: TGCGCCAGCAGTGAGGACGGCCAATGGGCTGAAGCTTTCTTT. Its protein product is CASSEDGQWAEAFF. The chain uses TRBV5-1 and TRBJ1-1; D ambiguous. CDR3 size: 14 residues. Germline V gene data show CDR1 as SGHRS and CDR2 as YFSETQ. Trimming pared 5 bases from V and 6 bases from J, leaving 17 bases between.

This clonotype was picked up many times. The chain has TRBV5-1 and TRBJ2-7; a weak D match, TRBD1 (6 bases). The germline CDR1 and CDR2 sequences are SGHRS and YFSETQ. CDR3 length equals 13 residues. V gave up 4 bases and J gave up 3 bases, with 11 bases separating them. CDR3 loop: CASSALQGYEQYF. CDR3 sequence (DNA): TGCGCCAGCAGCGCTCTACAGGGCTACGAGCAGTACTTC.

Here the CDR3 DNA reads TGTGCCAGCAGTGGGACAGTAACTAACTATGGCTACACCTTC. It is translated as CASSGTVTNYGYTF. V and J are TRBV6-1 and TRBJ1-2; a possible D gene is TRBD1 (6 bases). This CDR3 has 14 residues. Germline V lookup: CDR1 MNHNS, CDR2 SASEGT. The germline V and J ends were trimmed by 4 bases and 0 bases, with 9 bases remaining between them.

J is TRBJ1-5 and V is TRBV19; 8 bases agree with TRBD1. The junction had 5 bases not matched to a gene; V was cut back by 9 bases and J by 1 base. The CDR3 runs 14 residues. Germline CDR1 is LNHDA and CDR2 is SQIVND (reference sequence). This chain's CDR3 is CASDRGLSNQPQHF. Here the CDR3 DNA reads TGTGCCAGCGACAGGGGATTAAGCAATCAGCCCCAGCATTTT.

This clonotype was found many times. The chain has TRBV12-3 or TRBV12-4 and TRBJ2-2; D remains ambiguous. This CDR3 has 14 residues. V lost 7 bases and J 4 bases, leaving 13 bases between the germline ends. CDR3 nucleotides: TGTGCCAGCACCTCCCGATGGAGCACCGGGGAGCTGTTTTTT. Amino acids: CASTSRWSTGELFF.

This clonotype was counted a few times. CDR3 coding DNA: TGTGCCAGCAGCTTTAGCGGGGGGCTGAGCTCCTACAATGAGCAGTTCTTC. It is translated as CASSFSGGLSSYNEQFF. The chain uses TRBV7-9 and TRBJ2-1; 10 bases are a match to TRBD2. This CDR3 contains 17 residues. Germline-derived CDR1 and CDR2 are SEHNR and FQNEAQ (reference sequence). The V segment lost 3 bases and the J segment 0 bases; nucleotides outside the gene matches: 5.

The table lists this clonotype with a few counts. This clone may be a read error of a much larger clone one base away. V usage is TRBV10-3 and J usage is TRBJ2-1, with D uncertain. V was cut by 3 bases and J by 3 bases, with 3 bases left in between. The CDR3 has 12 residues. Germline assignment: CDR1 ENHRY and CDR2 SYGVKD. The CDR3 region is CAISDNYNEQFF. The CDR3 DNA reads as TGTGCCATCAGTGATAACTACAATGAGCAGTTCTTC.

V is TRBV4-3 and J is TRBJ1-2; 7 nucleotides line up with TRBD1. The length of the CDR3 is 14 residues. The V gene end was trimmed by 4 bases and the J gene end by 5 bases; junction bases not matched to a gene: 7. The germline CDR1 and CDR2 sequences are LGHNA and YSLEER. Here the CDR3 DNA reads TGCGCCAGCAGCCCCCTGACAGGGACTTATGGCTACACCTTC. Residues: CASSPLTGTYGYTF.

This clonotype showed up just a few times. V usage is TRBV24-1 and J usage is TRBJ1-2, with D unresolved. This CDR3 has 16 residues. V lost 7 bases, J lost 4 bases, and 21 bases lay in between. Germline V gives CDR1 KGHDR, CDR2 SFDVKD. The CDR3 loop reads CATSSGTKQKSYGYTF. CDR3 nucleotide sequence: TGTGCCACCAGCTCGGGTACCAAACAGAAATCCTATGGCTACACCTTC.

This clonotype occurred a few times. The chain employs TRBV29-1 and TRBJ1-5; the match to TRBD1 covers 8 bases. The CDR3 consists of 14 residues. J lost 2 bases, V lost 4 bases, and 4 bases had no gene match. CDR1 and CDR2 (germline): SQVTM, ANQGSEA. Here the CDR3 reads CSVAGTGRNQPQHF. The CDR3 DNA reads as TGCAGCGTTGCTGGGACAGGACGCAATCAGCCCCAGCATTTT. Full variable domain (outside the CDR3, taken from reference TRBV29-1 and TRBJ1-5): SAVISQKPSRDICQRGTSLTIQCQVDSQVTMMFWYRQQPGQSLTLIATANQGSEATYESGFVIDKFPISRPNLTFSTLTVSNMSPEDSSIYLCSVAGTGRNQPQHFGDGTRLSIL.